This T cell receptor beta chain was retrieved from a study of blood T cells in healthy people across ages. Study in general: There was about one barcoded beta molecule captured by template switching per two T cells.

The CDR3 is 14 residues long. Per the germline V gene, CDR1 is SGHTA and CDR2 is FQGNSA. Primed by a sample-barcoded 5' primer and a J-beta primer mix, a second PCR proceeded for roughly 7 to 12 cycles. TCRdb ran MiXCR on the 5' RACE reads and lists one entry per CDR3 protein. The data contain about 970,000 distinct CDR3 sequences, roughly 50% of them singletons. A remark on this clonotype: The germline gene is not matched at one end of the junction; a read error may be the cause.

Material: blood. This sequence originates from a woman between 55 and 75 years old in good health. The chain combines TRBV7-2 with TRBJ2-5, with 9 bases aligning to TRBD2. CDR3 region: CARSISGRGETQYF. The CDR3 DNA reads TGTGCCCGCAGCATTAGCGGGAGAGGAGAGACCCAGTACTTC.